Given below is one T cell receptor beta chain in context. The antigen is not known. The data originate from a study of PD-1 blockade in classical Hodgkin lymphoma. Some clones are missing from TCRdb's copy, which holds only in-frame ones; the method was immunoSEQ multiplex PCR. The table shows about 23,000 clones, with about 65% occurring only once. Every patient experienced relapse after autologous stem cell transplantation, and brentuximab vedotin exposure varied. Broader study findings: Newly diagnosed patients had diversity similar to the baseline diversity of complete responders.

The length of the CDR3 is 16 residues. The trim removed 2 bases at V and 9 bases at J, leaving 13 bases unmatched. Germline V lookup: CDR1 LNHDA, CDR2 SQIVND (reference sequence). This rearrangement joins TRBV19 to TRBJ2-1, with TRBD2 identical over 7 bases. Sequences were derived from peripheral blood mononuclear cells (PBMCs), sampled at baseline. The TCR comes from a human donor with classical Hodgkin lymphoma. The CDR3 DNA sequence: TGTGCCAGTAGTATACAGGCGGGAGCGTCTAGGGGTGAGCAGTTCTTC. Encoded protein: CASSIQAGASRGEQFF.